This T cell receptor (beta chain) was retrieved from a study of T-cell reconstitution after alpha-beta-depleted transplantation in children (dated by TCRdb to 2016 to 2018). The study in broad terms: Using TCR repertoire profiling, the study quantitatively followed how T-cell immune reconstitution unfolded in children after TCRalphabeta/CD19-depleted allogeneic hematopoietic cell transplantation. Results the study describes overall, beyond this receptor: The high TCRbeta diversity at day 60 in some patients was ascribed to recipient T cells and intrathymic progenitors that had survived conditioning. Over the following months the frequencies of hyperexpanded clones went down, and after one year T-cell counts and TCRbeta diversity were mostly credited to newly produced T cells. The apparently early alphabetaT-cell count recovery about two months after transplant was reportedly dependent on only several hundred rapidly expanded clones derived from non-depleted graft cells.

The library was made by PCR. Sequencing took place on an Illumina HiSeq 2500. TCR libraries were prepared with molecular barcoding, using unique molecular identifiers to normalize TCRbeta repertoire quantification. Using fastp at Q25 and MiXCR, TCRdb reprocessed the public reads and kept productive beta chains. Every CDR3 protein is listed once, alongside the most common genes and DNA of its rows. This sample gives 5,000 to 6,500 distinct CDR3 sequences in total; about 15% of them show up just once. The ten largest account for approximately 6% of the sample. Based on its abundance in the sample, this clonotype is medium-sized (0.01 to 0.1%). Its antigen remains undetermined. No qualities accompany the bases; no much larger clone lies one base away. The treatment or condition label for this specimen denotes: allogeneic hematopoietic cell transplantation with graft depleted of TCRalphabeta T cells and CD19 B cells. TCRalphabeta/CD19-depleted allogeneic hematopoietic cell grafts were given to the transplant recipients, all of whom were children.

The TCR comes from a boy under 18 with acute lymphoblastic leukemia, due to receive a stem cell transplant. Sequencing was performed on PBMCs, taken before TCRalphabeta/CD19-depleted stem cell transplant.

CDR3 sequence: CATSDLGTGRIGELFF. The nucleotide sequence reads as follows: TGTGCCACCAGTGATTTGGGGACAGGACGGATCGGGGAGCTGTTTTTT. The sequence is built from TRBV24-1 and TRBJ2-2; 8 central bases correspond to TRBD1. There are 16 amino acids in the CDR3, from cysteine to phenylalanine inclusive. The kept DNA is CDR3 alone, 48 bases in frame from the first base. Clipping removes 0 bases from V and 7 bases from J, with 6 as the unmatched junction base count. According to the germline V gene, CDR1 reads KGHDR and CDR2 reads SFDVKD.